This is a list of T cell receptor beta chains from one sample in a study of cytomegalovirus exposure and HLA in healthy donors. Here immunoSEQ multiplex PCR was the method, and the copy in TCRdb shows in-frame clones only, minus some. The table has some 210,000 clones, approximately 78% seen once. Sequenced: PBMCs. All receptors come from a male donor in good health and CMV-seronegative. Each CDR3 is given with its conserved first and last residue. The D gene is left open where the match is weak. Clone size is stated in some rows and not others, as once, few, many or a class when expanded.

j_call d_call clone_size v_call cdr3_aa cdr3_nt
TRBJ1-1 TRBD1 once TRBV6-4 CASQRSDRGTMNTEAFF TGTGCCAGCCAGAGGTCCGACAGGGGGACTATGAACACTGAAGCTTTCTTT
TRBJ2-6 TRBD1 - TRBV19 CASSLQGSGANVLTF TGTGCCAGTAGCCTACAGGGGTCTGGGGCCAACGTCCTGACTTTC
TRBJ1-6 TRBD1 once TRBV6-1 CASTEGQGFNSPLHF TGTGCCAGCACCGAGGGACAGGGATTTAATTCACCCCTCCACTTT
TRBJ1-5 TRBD1 - TRBV19 CASSFWDRNQPQHF TGTGCCAGTAGTTTCTGGGACAGGAATCAGCCCCAGCATTTT
TRBJ2-7 TRBD1 - TRBV2 CASIRTGGSYEQYF TGTGCCAGTATCCGGACAGGGGGGTCATACGAGCAGTACTTC
TRBJ2-1 TRBD2 - TRBV5-8 CASTHSYRTSGRASNNEQFF TGTGCCAGCACCCACTCTTATAGGACTAGCGGGAGGGCCTCTAACAATGAGCAGTTCTTC
TRBJ2-7 - - TRBV18 CASSPPDTSYEQYF TGTGCCAGCTCACCCCCGGACACCTCCTACGAGCAGTACTTC
TRBJ2-4 TRBD2 - TRBV6-5 CASRPRSGSTDIQYF TGTGCCAGCAGGCCCCGAAGCGGGAGCACGGACATTCAGTACTTC
TRBJ2-7 TRBD1 - TRBV19 CASSDRGVYEQYF TGTGCCAGTAGTGACAGGGGGGTCTACGAGCAGTACTTC
TRBJ2-5 TRBD2 - TRBV30 CAWSVGSGEQETQYF TGTGCCTGGAGTGTTGGCAGCGGGGAACAAGAGACCCAGTACTTC
TRBJ1-4 - - TRBV4-1 CASSQEGGTTNEKLFF TGCGCCAGCAGCCAAGAGGGCGGGACAACTAATGAAAAACTGTTTTTT
TRBJ2-1 - - TRBV5-1 CASSLSIAPPINEQFF TGCGCCAGCAGCTTGAGCATAGCGCCCCCAATCAATGAGCAGTTCTTC
TRBJ2-7 TRBD1 - TRBV9 CASSVASDRGYEQYF TGTGCCAGCAGCGTAGCGTCGGACAGGGGTTACGAGCAGTACTTC
TRBJ2-7 TRBD1 - TRBV19 CASSDRERSYEQYF TGTGCCAGTAGTGACAGGGAGAGATCCTACGAGCAGTACTTC
TRBJ2-7 TRBD1 - TRBV5-1 CASSLKSQGLPSYEQYF TGCGCCAGCAGCTTGAAATCACAGGGGCTTCCCTCCTACGAGCAGTACTTC
TRBJ2-7 TRBD1 - TRBV6-6 CASRVPGQNYEQYF TGTGCCAGCAGGGTACCGGGACAGAATTACGAGCAGTACTTC
TRBJ2-7 - - TRBV19 CASSVGSGYPYEQYF TGTGCCAGTAGTGTTGGGTCAGGGTACCCCTACGAGCAGTACTTC
TRBJ1-2 - - TRBV6-1 CASSDGTNYGYTF TGTGCCAGCAGTGACGGTACTAACTATGGCTACACCTTC
TRBJ2-1 TRBD2 - TRBV6-6 CASSTTSGSYNEQFF TGTGCCAGCAGTACCACTAGCGGCTCCTACAATGAGCAGTTCTTC
TRBJ2-7 TRBD1 - TRBV29-1 CSVETGYEQYF TGCAGCGTTGAGACAGGGTACGAGCAGTACTTC
TRBJ1-4 TRBD1 few TRBV19 CASSIGTGLKEKLFF TGTGCCAGTAGTATCGGGACAGGATTGAAGGAAAAACTGTTTTTT
TRBJ2-7 TRBD1 - TRBV10-3 CAISSTQGGPDLYEQYF TGTGCCATCAGTAGTACACAGGGGGGTCCTGACCTCTACGAGCAGTACTTC
TRBJ2-2 TRBD2 - TRBV19 CASSLTSGHTGELFF TGTGCCAGTAGTTTGACTAGCGGACACACCGGGGAGCTGTTTTTT
TRBJ1-2 TRBD1 few TRBV5-4 CASSSRTGGASGYTF TGTGCCAGCAGCTCGAGGACAGGGGGCGCGTCTGGCTACACCTTC
TRBJ2-7 TRBD1 - TRBV2 CASSEDGTGLREQYF TGTGCCAGCAGTGAAGATGGGACAGGGCTACGAGAGCAGTACTTC
TRBJ2-2 TRBD1 - TRBV10-2 CASRTISMTGGARNTGELFF TGCGCCAGCAGAACCATATCAATGACAGGGGGCGCGCGGAACACCGGGGAGCTGTTTTTT
TRBJ2-2 TRBD2 - TRBV27 CASSSLSGKYTGELFF TGTGCCAGCAGTTCCCTTAGCGGGAAGTACACCGGGGAGCTGTTTTTT
TRBJ2-5 TRBD2 few TRBV5-1 CASSFLDTSGKETQYF TGCGCCAGCAGCTTCCTAGATACTAGCGGCAAAGAGACCCAGTACTTC
TRBJ2-5 TRBD1 - TRBV7-8 CASSKGQGARETQYF TGTGCCAGCAGCAAAGGACAGGGGGCACGGGAGACCCAGTACTTC
TRBJ2-1 - - TRBV25-1 CASGQVGEQFF TGTGCCAGCGGGCAAGTCGGTGAGCAGTTCTTC
TRBJ2-7 - - TRBV9 CASSRGMKNSAGEQYF TGTGCCAGCAGCCGCGGCATGAAAAACTCGGCGGGCGAGCAGTACTTC
TRBJ2-7 TRBD1 - TRBV6-5 CASSKSTGAAYEQYF TGTGCCAGCAGTAAATCGACAGGGGCCGCCTACGAGCAGTACTTC
TRBJ1-1 - few TRBV28 CASSPTAGAPNTEAFF TGTGCCAGCAGCCCGACGGCGGGTGCCCCGAACACTGAAGCTTTCTTT
TRBJ2-7 - - TRBV28 CASSLVRTDIHEQYF TGTGCCAGCAGTTTGGTAAGGACAGACATTCACGAGCAGTACTTC
TRBJ2-1 - once TRBV9 CASSGGTRVGNEQFF TGTGCCAGCAGCGGGGGAACGAGGGTCGGGAATGAGCAGTTCTTC
TRBJ1-1 - once TRBV7-3 CASTFYNRRLNTEAFF TGTGCCAGCACCTTCTATAACAGGCGCCTGAACACTGAAGCTTTCTTT
TRBJ2-3 - - TRBV30 CACPTGFDTDTQYF TGTGCCTGCCCGACGGGATTCGACACAGATACGCAGTATTTT
TRBJ2-1 - - TRBV4-1 CASSQDPAYNEQFF TGCGCCAGCAGCCAAGATCCAGCCTACAATGAGCAGTTCTTC
TRBJ2-7 - once TRBV29-1 CSVDRDWSGEQYF TGCAGCGTTGACCGGGACTGGTCGGGGGAGCAGTACTTC
TRBJ2-3 - - TRBV7-9 CASSSPGASTDTQYF TGTGCCAGCAGCTCCCCAGGGGCTAGCACAGATACGCAGTATTTT
TRBJ2-5 TRBD2 - TRBV5-1 CASSRLTSGETQYF TGCGCCAGCAGCCGTCTTACTAGCGGAGAGACCCAGTACTTC
TRBJ1-5 - few TRBV27 CASSLEGPGNQPQHF TGTGCCAGCAGTTTAGAGGGCCCAGGCAATCAGCCCCAGCATTTT
TRBJ2-7 TRBD2 - TRBV5-1 CASSLPSGSTYEQYF TGCGCCAGCAGCTTGCCCAGCGGGAGCACCTACGAGCAGTACTTC
TRBJ2-1 TRBD2 - TRBV10-3 CATNDLAGGSSYNEQFF TGTGCCACCAATGATCTAGCGGGAGGTAGCTCCTACAATGAGCAGTTCTTC
TRBJ2-7 - - TRBV27 CASGPPTGVGISGSPYEQYF TGTGCCAGCGGACCCCCGACTGGAGTGGGTATTAGCGGAAGCCCCTACGAGCAGTACTTC
TRBJ1-3 - - TRBV11-2 CASSPPGMLGNTIYF TGTGCCAGCAGCCCCCCGGGGATGTTAGGAAACACCATATATTTT
TRBJ1-2 TRBD1 - TRBV6-1 CASSEGTGGAYGYTF TGTGCCAGCAGTGAGGGTACAGGGGGGGCATATGGCTACACCTTC
TRBJ2-1 - - TRBV18 CASSPPASREQFF TGTGCCAGCTCACCACCGGCTAGCCGGGAGCAGTTCTTC
TRBJ1-6 - - TRBV9 CASSVGGDNSPLHF TGTGCCAGCAGCGTAGGGGGGGATAATTCACCCCTCCACTTT
TRBJ2-1 - - TRBV5-1 CASSRDTSEVAQFF TGCGCCAGCAGCAGGGACACCTCCGAGGTTGCGCAGTTCTTC
TRBJ2-7 TRBD2 - TRBV6-8 CASTASWGLAGEQYF TGTGCCAGCACCGCTTCATGGGGACTAGCGGGCGAGCAGTACTTC
TRBJ2-7 TRBD1 - TRBV5-1 CASSLGQGGSSYEQYF TGCGCCAGCAGCCTCGGACAGGGGGGGAGCTCCTACGAGCAGTACTTC
TRBJ1-1 - - TRBV2 CASSEGGWENLNTEAFF TGTGCCAGCAGTGAGGGGGGGTGGGAGAACCTGAACACTGAAGCTTTCTTT
TRBJ2-7 TRBD2 once TRBV7-3 CASSPRAGSGPYEQYF TGTGCCAGCAGCCCAAGGGCTGGTAGCGGGCCCTACGAGCAGTACTTC
TRBJ2-7 TRBD1 - TRBV25-1 CASSPRQGAYEQYF TGTGCCAGCAGTCCACGACAGGGGGCCTACGAGCAGTACTTC
TRBJ2-5 TRBD1 once TRBV25-1 CASSAWTGMQETQYF TGTGCCAGCAGCGCGTGGACAGGGATGCAAGAGACCCAGTACTTC
TRBJ1-2 TRBD1 - TRBV6-5 CASSRTGGGNGYTF TGTGCCAGCAGTAGGACAGGAGGGGGAAATGGCTACACCTTC
TRBJ2-2 TRBD1 - TRBV5-4 CASSSGQATNTGELFF TGTGCCAGCAGCTCTGGACAGGCCACGAACACCGGGGAGCTGTTTTTT